The TCR beta chain under discussion was sequenced for a study of PD-L1 blockade in urothelial cancer. Described time point: pretreatment peripheral blood. V was shortened by 4 bases and J by 0 bases, with 10 bases between the two germline ends. The CDR3 runs to 15 residues. The V gene's germline CDR1 is LNHDA and CDR2 SQIVND (reference sequence). Assay: immunoSEQ multiplex PCR; the TCRdb copy retains only in-frame clones and omits some. This repertoire shows 130,000 or so clones, less than 85% found once; its top ten account for about 2.9%. This specimen was PBMCs, taken around atezolizumab (anti-PD-L1) treatment. This TCR was sampled from a man aged 50 to 59 with urothelial cancer. The chain carries TRBV19 and TRBJ2-1; the D gene is possibly TRBD2 (5 bases). This chain's CDR3 is CASSTQRRSYNEQFF. As DNA, the CDR3 is TGTGCCAGTAGTACCCAGCGGCGCTCCTACAATGAGCAGTTCTTC.